A selection of T cell receptor beta chains follows, all from one sample in a study of shared clonotypes between healthy human individuals. Profiling relied on immunoSEQ multiplex PCR, and the TCRdb table lists in-frame clones only, not all of them. Altogether 1,500,000 or so clones are present, around 97% being singletons, with the ten largest covering about 1.2%. Sequenced input: naive CD4+ T cells sorted from blood. The receptors come from a man aged 25-45 years in good health. Each CDR3 is given with its conserved first and last residue. A D gene is named only where the DNA matches it firmly. Not all rows give a size; the values are once, few, many and, for expanded clones, a class.

CDR3nt | CDR3aa | j_gene | v_gene | d_gene | len | abundance
TGTGCCAGCAGTATGCAGGGGGCTACTAATGAAAAACTGTTTTTT | CASSMQGATNEKLFF | TRBJ1-4 | TRBV28 | TRBD1 | 15 | .
TGCGCCAGCAGCTTGGCGGGGACAGGGGAAAAACTGTTTTTT | CASSLAGTGEKLFF | TRBJ1-4 | TRBV5-1 | TRBD1 | 14 | .
TGTGCCAGCAGTTACTACCAAGCCAATTCACCCCTCCACTTT | CASSYYQANSPLHF | TRBJ1-6 | TRBV6-5 | . | 14 | .
TGTGCCAGCAGTTTGGGGGCGGGACTACTCACAGATACGCAGTATTTT | CASSLGAGLLTDTQYF | TRBJ2-3 | TRBV28 | . | 16 | .
TGTGCCAGCAGTCTTATCACAACCTACGAGCAGTACTTC | CASSLITTYEQYF | TRBJ2-7 | TRBV7-2 | . | 13 | .
TGTGCCAGCAGCTTGGGATGGGGACGTACAAGGGAGAATGAGCAGTTCTTC | CASSLGWGRTRENEQFF | TRBJ2-1 | TRBV5-4 | . | 17 | once
TGTGCCAGCAGTCCCCCGGGACTAGCGGCTTACAATGAGCAGTTCTTC | CASSPPGLAAYNEQFF | TRBJ2-1 | TRBV6-6 | TRBD2 | 16 | .
TGCGCCAGCAATAGGGAAGAGACCCAGTACTTC | CASNREETQYF | TRBJ2-5 | TRBV5-1 | . | 11 | once
TGTGCCAGCAGCCGCCAGGGGACAAACTACGAGCAGTACTTC | CASSRQGTNYEQYF | TRBJ2-7 | TRBV6-5 | . | 14 | .
TGTGCCAGCAGTTACTCGTCGACAGGGGGAAACAATGAGCAGTTCTTC | CASSYSSTGGNNEQFF | TRBJ2-1 | TRBV6-5 | TRBD1 | 16 | .
TGTGCCAGCAGCCGGGACAGGGGTTCCTACGAGCAGTACTTC | CASSRDRGSYEQYF | TRBJ2-7 | TRBV7-8 | TRBD1 | 14 | once
TGTGCCAGCAGCAGAGAGGGACAGGGCCACTACGAGCAGTACTTC | CASSREGQGHYEQYF | TRBJ2-7 | TRBV7-3 | TRBD1 | 15 | .
TGTGCCAGCAGCCCCCTCCAGCGGTTTGAGCAGTTCTTC | CASSPLQRFEQFF | TRBJ2-1 | TRBV9 | . | 13 | .
TGTGCCAGCTCACCACTCGGGAGAAGGACAGATACGCAGTATTTT | CASSPLGRRTDTQYF | TRBJ2-3 | TRBV18 | . | 15 | .
TGCGCCAGCAGCCAAGACGGACAGGGGGATCAGCCCCAGCATTTT | CASSQDGQGDQPQHF | TRBJ1-5 | TRBV4-1 | TRBD1 | 15 | once
TGTGCCAGCAGCGCCGGACAGGGGGGATACAATGAGCAGTTCTTC | CASSAGQGGYNEQFF | TRBJ2-1 | TRBV9 | TRBD1 | 15 | .
TGTGCCAGCAGTGAACTCCCGACCACTATTTACGAGCAGTACTTC | CASSELPTTIYEQYF | TRBJ2-7 | TRBV6-1 | . | 15 | .
TGTGCCAGCAGTACCGACAGGGTCGATCAGCCCCAGCATTTT | CASSTDRVDQPQHF | TRBJ1-5 | TRBV7-9 | TRBD1 | 14 | .
TGTGCCAGTAGTCCCAGGGTGGCCGGTGAAAAACTGTTTTTT | CASSPRVAGEKLFF | TRBJ1-4 | TRBV19 | . | 14 | .
TGTGCCAGCAGGCCTGGACAGAGTTACGAGCAGTACTTC | CASRPGQSYEQYF | TRBJ2-7 | TRBV6-5 | . | 13 | .
TGCGCCAGCAGCCCGGGGACGTACCAAGAGACCCAGTACTTC | CASSPGTYQETQYF | TRBJ2-5 | TRBV5-1 | . | 14 | .
TGTGCCAGCAGTTTCGCCCCAGAGCGGGAGCAGTACTTC | CASSFAPEREQYF | TRBJ2-7 | TRBV28 | . | 13 | .
TGCGCCAGCAGCTCCCCGGGACAGACATATGGCTACACCTTC | CASSSPGQTYGYTF | TRBJ1-2 | TRBV5-1 | TRBD1 | 14 | .
TGCAGCCTCCGGGGGAGTGAGACCCAGTACTTC | CSLRGSETQYF | TRBJ2-5 | TRBV29-1 | . | 11 | .
TGTGCCAGCGCTAGCGGGAGGTACAATGAGCAGTTCTTC | CASASGRYNEQFF | TRBJ2-1 | TRBV5-8 | TRBD2 | 13 | .
TGTGCCAGCACTAACCTGGGCCTAGCGGGAGGCTACGAGCAGTACTTC | CASTNLGLAGGYEQYF | TRBJ2-7 | TRBV2 | TRBD2 | 16 | .
TGTGCCAGCATTCGTCCGGGGCCCAATATGAACACTGAAGCTTTCTTT | CASIRPGPNMNTEAFF | TRBJ1-1 | TRBV28 | . | 16 | .
TGTGCCAGCAGCCCCCACTGGAGAAAAGAGACCCAGTACTTC | CASSPHWRKETQYF | TRBJ2-5 | TRBV11-2 | . | 14 | .
TGTGCCAGTAGAGGGACCTACACCGGGGAGCTGTTTTTT | CASRGTYTGELFF | TRBJ2-2 | TRBV2 | . | 13 | .
TGTGCCAGCAGCCTAGGCGGATTAGCGGCCCGAGAGACCCAGTACTTC | CASSLGGLAARETQYF | TRBJ2-5 | TRBV11-2 | . | 16 | .
TGTGCCAGCAGACCCGACAGGCGAAGTCAGCCCCAGCATTTT | CASRPDRRSQPQHF | TRBJ1-5 | TRBV28 | . | 14 | .
TGTGCCAGTAGTATGGCACGAGTAAGTCAGGGGAGCGGGGAGCTGTTTTTT | CASSMARVSQGSGELFF | TRBJ2-2 | TRBV19 | . | 17 | .
TGTGCCAGCAGCTCCTCGGGGGGCTACGAGCAGTACTTC | CASSSSGGYEQYF | TRBJ2-7 | TRBV7-2 | TRBD2 | 13 | .
TGTGCCAGCAGTGGACAGGGGTACGAGCAGTACTTC | CASSGQGYEQYF | TRBJ2-7 | TRBV6-1 | TRBD1 | 12 | .
TGTGCCAGCAGCTTAGGGACTACAAGCTACGAGCAGTACTTC | CASSLGTTSYEQYF | TRBJ2-7 | TRBV5-4 | TRBD2 | 14 | .
TGTGCCAGCAGCGTAGGTATAGTGGCCACTCCTGGGGGGAACACTGAAGCTTTCTTT | CASSVGIVATPGGNTEAFF | TRBJ1-1 | TRBV9 | . | 19 | .
TGTGCCAGCAGTGACCCTTGGCGTCTACTAGCCAAAAACATTCAGTACTTC | CASSDPWRLLAKNIQYF | TRBJ2-4 | TRBV6-1 | . | 17 | once
TGTGCCAGCAGTGAAGGGGAGTACCAAGAGACCCAGTACTTC | CASSEGEYQETQYF | TRBJ2-5 | TRBV2 | . | 14 | .
TGTGCCAGTAGTCCAGGAAACCCCTACGAGCAGTACTTC | CASSPGNPYEQYF | TRBJ2-7 | TRBV19 | . | 13 | .
TGTGCCAGCAGCTTGGCCTTGGGCTCCTACGAGCAGTACTTC | CASSLALGSYEQYF | TRBJ2-7 | TRBV5-6 | . | 14 | .
TGTGCCAGTAGTATCACTAGCGCGAACACCGGGGAGCTGTTTTTT | CASSITSANTGELFF | TRBJ2-2 | TRBV19 | TRBD2 | 15 | .
TGTGCCAGCTTGGGGTCTCCCTACGAGCAGTACTTC | CASLGSPYEQYF | TRBJ2-7 | TRBV28 | . | 12 | .
TGTGCCAGCAGCTTCCAGAGCTCCTACAATGAGCAGTTCTTC | CASSFQSSYNEQFF | TRBJ2-1 | TRBV9 | . | 14 | .
TGTGCCAGCAGAGCAACAGGGAGGAATCAGCCCCAGCATTTT | CASRATGRNQPQHF | TRBJ1-5 | TRBV6-5 | . | 14 | .
TGTGCCAGCAGCTTGAGAGTCAGCGGGAGTTCTGACAATGAGCAGTTCTTC | CASSLRVSGSSDNEQFF | TRBJ2-1 | TRBV5-5 | TRBD2 | 17 | once
TGTGCCAGCAGTCCCCACGTGGGACTAGCGGGATCCTACGAGCAGTACTTC | CASSPHVGLAGSYEQYF | TRBJ2-7 | TRBV28 | TRBD2 | 17 | .
TGTGCCAGCAGCCTCGGGTTGTCTATCCTCTTGGGCGGGCACAATGAGCAGTTCTTC | CASSLGLSILLGGHNEQFF | TRBJ2-1 | TRBV7-8 | . | 19 | .
TGCAGCGTTGGGGCAGGGGAAAACATTCAGTACTTC | CSVGAGENIQYF | TRBJ2-4 | TRBV29-1 | . | 12 | once
TGCGCCAGCAGCTTCTTCCAGAATCCCTCACAGGGCTACGAGCAGTACTTC | CASSFFQNPSQGYEQYF | TRBJ2-7 | TRBV5-1 | . | 17 | .
TGTGCCAGCAGCCAAAGAAACAGACAGGGAGGTGGAAACACCATATATTTT | CASSQRNRQGGGNTIYF | TRBJ1-3 | TRBV14 | TRBD1 | 17 | .
TGTGCCAGCAAAGGGGGCTTAGACTTC | CASKGGLDF | TRBJ2-7 | TRBV11-3 | TRBD1 | 9 | .
TGCGCCAGCAGTCAAGGGGGTTCGAGCAATCAGCCCCAGCATTTT | CASSQGGSSNQPQHF | TRBJ1-5 | TRBV5-1 | . | 15 | .
TGTGCCAGCAGCGCCCAGGGGTTTAGCAATCAGCCCCAGCATTTT | CASSAQGFSNQPQHF | TRBJ1-5 | TRBV7-2 | . | 15 | .
TGTGCCAGCTCACCGGACAGGGGCCAAGAGACCCAGTACTTC | CASSPDRGQETQYF | TRBJ2-5 | TRBV18 | TRBD1 | 14 | .
TGTGCCAGCAGTTCCCAGAGCGGGGAGCTGTTTTTT | CASSSQSGELFF | TRBJ2-2 | TRBV28 | . | 12 | .